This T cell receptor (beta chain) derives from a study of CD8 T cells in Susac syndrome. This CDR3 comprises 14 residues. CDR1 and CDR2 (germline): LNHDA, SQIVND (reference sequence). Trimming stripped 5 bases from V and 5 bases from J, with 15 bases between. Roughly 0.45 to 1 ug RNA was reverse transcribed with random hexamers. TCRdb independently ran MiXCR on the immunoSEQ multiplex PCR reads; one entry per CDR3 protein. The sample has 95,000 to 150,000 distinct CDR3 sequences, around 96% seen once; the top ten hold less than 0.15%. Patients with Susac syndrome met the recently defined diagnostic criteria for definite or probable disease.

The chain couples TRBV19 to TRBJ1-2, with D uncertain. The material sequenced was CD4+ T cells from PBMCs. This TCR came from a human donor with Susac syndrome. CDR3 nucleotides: TGTGCCAGTAGTCCAGGACTGGCGCCTTATGGCTACACCTTC. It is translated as CASSPGLAPYGYTF.